Listed below are T cell receptor beta chains from one sample, sequenced in a study of cytomegalovirus exposure and HLA in healthy donors. Using immunoSEQ multiplex PCR, the repertoire was profiled, and TCRdb retains in-frame clones only, with some absent. This sample has over 150,000 clones; 75% to 90% occur once, and the top ten carry 20% to 25%. The sample comprised PBMCs. The source is a man aged 18 to 30 in good health and CMV-seropositive. CDR3s include the opening cysteine and the closing phenylalanine or tryptophan. The D gene is left open where the match is weak. Part of the rows lack a size; the others show once, few, many or a class for expanded clones.

TRBJ2-5 | . | TRBV4-3 | TRBD2 | CASSPGGTSGSGLETQYF | TGCGCCAGCAGCCCTGGGGGGACTAGCGGGAGTGGGTTAGAGACCCAGTACTTC
TRBJ1-4 | . | TRBV5-1 | TRBD1 | CASSRGQGQPNEKLFF | TGCGCCAGCAGCCGGGGACAGGGGCAGCCTAATGAAAAACTGTTTTTT
TRBJ1-5 | . | TRBV19 | TRBD1 | CASSMSRGRTQPQHF | TGTGCCAGTAGTATGTCCAGGGGGCGCACCCAGCCCCAGCATTTT
TRBJ1-2 | few | TRBV15 | TRBD1 | CATSSALPTGPDGYTF | TGTGCCACCAGCAGCGCGCTCCCGACAGGGCCCGATGGCTACACCTTC
TRBJ2-6 | . | TRBV7-9 | TRBD1 | CASSLEGQGSSGANVLTF | TGTGCCAGCAGCTTGGAGGGACAGGGAAGCTCTGGGGCCAACGTCCTGACTTTC
TRBJ2-7 | . | TRBV7-8 | TRBD2 | CASSPVAGRPMEPYEQYF | TGTGCCAGCAGCCCGGTAGCGGGTCGCCCCATGGAGCCCTACGAGCAGTACTTC
TRBJ1-1 | . | TRBV11-2 | . | CASRQGLGTEAFF | TGTGCCAGCAGGCAGGGATTGGGGACTGAAGCTTTCTTT
TRBJ1-3 | . | TRBV27 | . | CASSHRVGGNTIYF | TGTGCCAGCAGTCACAGGGTGGGAGGAAACACCATATATTTT
TRBJ2-3 | . | TRBV5-1 | . | CASSPERSMTDTQYF | TGCGCCAGCAGCCCCGAGCGGAGTATGACAGATACGCAGTATTTT
TRBJ1-2 | . | TRBV4-3 | . | CASTTLLAPNYGYTF | TGCGCCAGCACCACCCTGTTGGCTCCTAACTATGGCTACACCTTC
TRBJ2-7 | . | TRBV9 | TRBD2 | CASSVEGGTGSYEQYF | TGTGCCAGCAGCGTAGAGGGAGGGACCGGTTCCTACGAGCAGTACTTC